This is a list of T cell receptor beta chains from one sample in a study of control samples from healthy donors and cancer patients. The assay was immunoSEQ multiplex PCR, and TCRdb's table has in-frame clones only and misses some. The sample yields 120,000 or so clones, 88% seen once. The sequenced sample was PBMCs. Source of these receptors: an older woman with lung cancer. CDR3s include the opening cysteine and the closing phenylalanine or tryptophan. A D gene is named only where the DNA matches it firmly. A row's size may be missing; if present it is once, few, many or a size class.

D gene: -
clone size: -
V gene: TRBV30
J gene: TRBJ1-2
CDR3 DNA: TGTGCCTGGAGTCCTGGGTATGGAAACTATGGCTACACCTTC
CDR3 protein: CAWSPGYGNYGYTF

D gene: TRBD1
clone size: -
V gene: TRBV2
J gene: TRBJ1-1
CDR3 DNA: TGTGCCAGCAGTAAGGACAGGGGCGTGAACACTGAAGCTTTCTTT
CDR3 protein: CASSKDRGVNTEAFF

D gene: TRBD1
clone size: once
V gene: TRBV6-1
J gene: TRBJ1-1
CDR3 DNA: TGTGCCAGCAGTGAGGGACAGGGGGGGAACACTGAAGCTTTCTTT
CDR3 protein: CASSEGQGGNTEAFF

D gene: -
clone size: -
V gene: TRBV28
J gene: TRBJ2-2
CDR3 DNA: TGTGCCAGCATTGTGGGGGCGGGTACCGGGGAGCTGTTTTTT
CDR3 protein: CASIVGAGTGELFF

D gene: -
clone size: -
V gene: TRBV2
J gene: TRBJ2-6
CDR3 DNA: TGTGCCAGCAGCTCAGACCTAAGAAGCTCTGGGGCCAACGTCCTGACTTTC
CDR3 protein: CASSSDLRSSGANVLTF

D gene: -
clone size: -
V gene: TRBV5-1
J gene: TRBJ1-1
CDR3 DNA: TGCGCCAGCAGCTTTCAGGGCATGAACACTGAAGCTTTCTTT
CDR3 protein: CASSFQGMNTEAFF

D gene: -
clone size: -
V gene: TRBV6-1
J gene: TRBJ1-1
CDR3 DNA: TGTGCCAGCAGTGAAGACTGGGGTCCTGAAGCTTTCTTT
CDR3 protein: CASSEDWGPEAFF

D gene: TRBD2
clone size: -
V gene: TRBV5-1
J gene: TRBJ2-5
CDR3 DNA: TGCGCCAGCAGCTTGGATCTGGCGGGGGGAAAGGAGACCCAGTACTTC
CDR3 protein: CASSLDLAGGKETQYF

D gene: -
clone size: -
V gene: TRBV5-1
J gene: TRBJ2-3
CDR3 DNA: TGCGCCAGCAGCTTGCACCGGGGGGCCACAGATACGCAGTATTTT
CDR3 protein: CASSLHRGATDTQYF

D gene: -
clone size: -
V gene: TRBV18
J gene: TRBJ1-2
CDR3 DNA: TGTGCCAGCTCCCCCAGAGAGGGGGGAGGTAACTATGGCTACACCTTC
CDR3 protein: CASSPREGGGNYGYTF

D gene: TRBD1
clone size: -
V gene: TRBV7-9
J gene: TRBJ1-6
CDR3 DNA: TGTGCCAGCAGCTTACTGACAGGGTTGGGGTCACCCCTCCACTTT
CDR3 protein: CASSLLTGLGSPLHF

D gene: -
clone size: -
V gene: TRBV6-2/TRBV6-3
J gene: TRBJ1-4
CDR3 DNA: TGTGCCAGCAGCTCGGCGGGGGACCGGGAAAAACTGTTTTTT
CDR3 protein: CASSSAGDREKLFF

D gene: -
clone size: -
V gene: TRBV12-3/TRBV12-4
J gene: TRBJ2-1
CDR3 DNA: TGTGCCAGCGCCTACAGGGACCATGAGCAGTTCTTC
CDR3 protein: CASAYRDHEQFF

D gene: -
clone size: -
V gene: TRBV5-5
J gene: TRBJ2-2
CDR3 DNA: TGTGCCAGCAGCTTGGATGGGGCCGGGGAGCTGTTTTTT
CDR3 protein: CASSLDGAGELFF

D gene: -
clone size: -
V gene: TRBV7-3
J gene: TRBJ2-2
CDR3 DNA: TGTGCCAGCAGCTTAAATGGGCAGGGGACGGCCGGGGAGCTGTTTTTT
CDR3 protein: CASSLNGQGTAGELFF

D gene: -
clone size: -
V gene: TRBV5-5
J gene: TRBJ1-5
CDR3 DNA: TGTGCCAGCAGCTTATGGGAAGTAGGGAGCAATCAGCCCCAGCATTTT
CDR3 protein: CASSLWEVGSNQPQHF

D gene: -
clone size: -
V gene: TRBV16
J gene: TRBJ2-5
CDR3 DNA: TGTGCCAGCAGCCAATCGGCCGGGAGTGCCCGATTCCAAGAGACCCAGTACTTC
CDR3 protein: CASSQSAGSARFQETQYF

D gene: TRBD2
clone size: -
V gene: TRBV6-2/TRBV6-3
J gene: TRBJ2-2
CDR3 DNA: TGTGCCAGCAGTGGACTAGCGGGGGGGCCGGCGAACACCGGGGAGCTGTTTTTT
CDR3 protein: CASSGLAGGPANTGELFF

D gene: -
clone size: -
V gene: TRBV5-5
J gene: TRBJ1-3
CDR3 DNA: TGTGCCAGCAGCGTGGGGGGGCCCCCTGGAAACACCATATATTTT
CDR3 protein: CASSVGGPPGNTIYF

D gene: -
clone size: -
V gene: TRBV2
J gene: TRBJ2-7
CDR3 DNA: TGTGCCAGCAGTGAGCAGGGTTTCGGCGAGCAGTACTTC
CDR3 protein: CASSEQGFGEQYF

D gene: -
clone size: -
V gene: TRBV6-5
J gene: TRBJ2-7
CDR3 DNA: TGTGCCAGCAGACCCGGGGGACCCTACGAGCAGTACTTC
CDR3 protein: CASRPGGPYEQYF

D gene: -
clone size: -
V gene: TRBV13
J gene: TRBJ2-5
CDR3 DNA: TGTGCCAGCAGCCAAGGGCGGACGTACCAAGAGACCCAGTACTTC
CDR3 protein: CASSQGRTYQETQYF

D gene: -
clone size: -
V gene: TRBV18
J gene: TRBJ1-6
CDR3 DNA: TGTGCCAGCTCACCAGGGGGCGGATCCAATTCACCCCTCCACTTT
CDR3 protein: CASSPGGGSNSPLHF

D gene: -
clone size: -
V gene: TRBV6-5
J gene: TRBJ2-3
CDR3 DNA: TGTGCCAGCACTCCGGGTGGGAGCGCAGATACGCAGTATTTT
CDR3 protein: CASTPGGSADTQYF

D gene: -
clone size: -
V gene: TRBV15
J gene: TRBJ1-2
CDR3 DNA: TGTGCCACCAGCAGAGATGTCGGACGGAGCTATGGCTACACCTTC
CDR3 protein: CATSRDVGRSYGYTF

D gene: TRBD1
clone size: -
V gene: TRBV29-1
J gene: TRBJ1-3
CDR3 DNA: TGCAGCGCCGAGGGACAGGGCTCTGGAAACACCATATATTTT
CDR3 protein: CSAEGQGSGNTIYF

D gene: TRBD1
clone size: -
V gene: TRBV6-2/TRBV6-3
J gene: TRBJ1-6
CDR3 DNA: TGTGCCAGCAGCCTGGACAGGGGCAGGGAATCACCCCTCCACTTT
CDR3 protein: CASSLDRGRESPLHF

D gene: -
clone size: -
V gene: TRBV6-5
J gene: TRBJ2-7
CDR3 DNA: TGTGCCAGCAGTTACAGGCAGAGGTTATACGAGCAGTACTTC
CDR3 protein: CASSYRQRLYEQYF

D gene: -
clone size: -
V gene: TRBV7-8
J gene: TRBJ2-2
CDR3 DNA: TGTGCCAGCAGCTTAACGGGGGCTAACACCGGGGAGCTGTTTTTT
CDR3 protein: CASSLTGANTGELFF

D gene: TRBD1
clone size: -
V gene: TRBV6-6
J gene: TRBJ2-7
CDR3 DNA: TGTGCCAGCGTCTACGGTACCGGGACAGGTAACTACGAGCAGTACTTC
CDR3 protein: CASVYGTGTGNYEQYF

D gene: -
clone size: -
V gene: TRBV7-3
J gene: TRBJ1-1
CDR3 DNA: TGTGCCAGCAGCTTAGCGGGTGTCACTGAAGCTTTCTTT
CDR3 protein: CASSLAGVTEAFF

D gene: -
clone size: -
V gene: TRBV19
J gene: TRBJ1-3
CDR3 DNA: TGTGCCACCGGGTTAAACACCATATATTTT
CDR3 protein: CATGLNTIYF

D gene: -
clone size: -
V gene: TRBV5-1
J gene: TRBJ1-1
CDR3 DNA: TGCGCCAGCAGCTTGGTCGACGGGAGAGCTTTCTTT
CDR3 protein: CASSLVDGRAFF

D gene: -
clone size: -
V gene: TRBV18
J gene: TRBJ1-1
CDR3 DNA: TGTGCCAGCTCTCTGGACACCGGTGGCGTGACTGAAGCTTTCTTT
CDR3 protein: CASSLDTGGVTEAFF

D gene: -
clone size: -
V gene: TRBV6-1
J gene: TRBJ2-3
CDR3 DNA: TGTGCCAGCAGTGAAGGTTATCTGCGGGGTTCGGCAGATACGCAGTATTTT
CDR3 protein: CASSEGYLRGSADTQYF

D gene: -
clone size: -
V gene: TRBV3-1/TRBV3-2
J gene: TRBJ1-4
CDR3 DNA: TGTGCCAGCAGCACCTCGACCCCGGGGGCAACTAATGAAAAACTGTTTTTT
CDR3 protein: CASSTSTPGATNEKLFF

D gene: -
clone size: once
V gene: TRBV7-2
J gene: TRBJ2-2
CDR3 DNA: TGTGCCAGCAGCTTAAGTGGGGCGACCGGGGAGCTGTTTTTT
CDR3 protein: CASSLSGATGELFF

D gene: -
clone size: -
V gene: TRBV14
J gene: TRBJ1-3
CDR3 DNA: TGTGCCAGCAGCCCCTTAGGTCCTGGAAACACCATATATTTT
CDR3 protein: CASSPLGPGNTIYF

D gene: -
clone size: -
V gene: TRBV7-8
J gene: TRBJ2-7
CDR3 DNA: TGTGCCAGCAGCTTAGCAGCAGGGACGTCCTACGAGCAGTACTTC
CDR3 protein: CASSLAAGTSYEQYF

D gene: -
clone size: -
V gene: TRBV10-1
J gene: TRBJ2-5
CDR3 DNA: TGCGCCAGCAAATCCAGGGTCCAAGAGACCCAGTACTTC
CDR3 protein: CASKSRVQETQYF

D gene: TRBD2
clone size: -
V gene: TRBV7-2
J gene: TRBJ2-7
CDR3 DNA: TGTGCCAGCAGCTTAGATTGGCGTAGCGGGGCCTACGAGCAGTACTTC
CDR3 protein: CASSLDWRSGAYEQYF

D gene: TRBD2
clone size: -
V gene: TRBV5-1
J gene: TRBJ2-1
CDR3 DNA: TGCGCCAGCAGCCTCGGGACTAGCGGGAATGAGCAGTTCTTC
CDR3 protein: CASSLGTSGNEQFF

D gene: -
clone size: -
V gene: TRBV6-2/TRBV6-3
J gene: TRBJ2-1
CDR3 DNA: TGTGCCAGCAGTTACGGTTACAATGAGCAGTTCTTC
CDR3 protein: CASSYGYNEQFF

D gene: TRBD1
clone size: few
V gene: TRBV3-1/TRBV3-2
J gene: TRBJ2-7
CDR3 DNA: TGTGCCAGCAGCCAGCCCGGACAGGGGAGGGTGGGTATAGGCTACGAGCAGTACTTC
CDR3 protein: CASSQPGQGRVGIGYEQYF

D gene: -
clone size: -
V gene: TRBV3-1/TRBV3-2
J gene: TRBJ1-2
CDR3 DNA: TGTGCCAGCAGCTTTCCCGCCGGATATGGCTACGGCTACACCTTC
CDR3 protein: CASSFPAGYGYGYTF

D gene: -
clone size: -
V gene: TRBV24-1
J gene: TRBJ1-1
CDR3 DNA: TGTGCCACCAGTGATCGTACACAGGGTGGGACTGAAGCTTTCTTT
CDR3 protein: CATSDRTQGGTEAFF

D gene: -
clone size: -
V gene: TRBV11-2
J gene: TRBJ1-1
CDR3 DNA: TGTGCCAGCAGCTTAGTATCAGGGTGGAACACTGAAGCTTTCTTT
CDR3 protein: CASSLVSGWNTEAFF

D gene: TRBD1
clone size: -
V gene: TRBV19
J gene: TRBJ2-5
CDR3 DNA: TGTGCCAGTAGTAGGGGACAGGGACAAGAGACCCAGTACTTC
CDR3 protein: CASSRGQGQETQYF

D gene: -
clone size: -
V gene: TRBV3-1/TRBV3-2
J gene: TRBJ1-5
CDR3 DNA: TGTGCCAGCAGCCAAGACTCCAATCAGCCCCAGCATTTT
CDR3 protein: CASSQDSNQPQHF

D gene: -
clone size: -
V gene: TRBV7-2
J gene: TRBJ2-3
CDR3 DNA: TGTGCCAGCAGAACGGGGACAGATACGCAGTATTTT
CDR3 protein: CASRTGTDTQYF

D gene: -
clone size: -
V gene: TRBV5-1
J gene: TRBJ1-4
CDR3 DNA: TGCGCCAGCAGCTTACGGGTTTTTGATGAAAAACTGTTTTTT
CDR3 protein: CASSLRVFDEKLFF

D gene: -
clone size: -
V gene: TRBV4-2
J gene: TRBJ2-7
CDR3 DNA: TGTGCCAGCAGCCAAGATATAAGGGACACCTCCTACGAGCAGTACTTC
CDR3 protein: CASSQDIRDTSYEQYF

D gene: -
clone size: -
V gene: TRBV30
J gene: TRBJ1-3
CDR3 DNA: TGTGCCTGGAGTCGCGGGGAGGACACCATATATTTT
CDR3 protein: CAWSRGEDTIYF

D gene: -
clone size: -
V gene: TRBV2
J gene: TRBJ2-7
CDR3 DNA: TGTGCCAGCACCTTACGGTGGGGCAGGGGATACGAGCAGTACTTC
CDR3 protein: CASTLRWGRGYEQYF

D gene: TRBD2
clone size: -
V gene: TRBV4-2
J gene: TRBJ2-5
CDR3 DNA: TGTGCCAGCAGCCAAGATTGGGACTACCTCGAGACCCAGTACTTC
CDR3 protein: CASSQDWDYLETQYF

D gene: TRBD1
clone size: -
V gene: TRBV6-2/TRBV6-3
J gene: TRBJ1-5
CDR3 DNA: TGTGCCAGCAGCAGAACAGGGGGCGCGTATCAGCCCCAGCATTTT
CDR3 protein: CASSRTGGAYQPQHF

D gene: -
clone size: once
V gene: TRBV6-5
J gene: TRBJ1-1
CDR3 DNA: TGTGCCAGCAGCTGGGGACAAAACACTGAAGCTTTCTTT
CDR3 protein: CASSWGQNTEAFF

D gene: -
clone size: -
V gene: TRBV2
J gene: TRBJ2-3
CDR3 DNA: TGTGCCAGCAGTTTAATAGCGGATACGCAGTATTTT
CDR3 protein: CASSLIADTQYF

D gene: TRBD1
clone size: -
V gene: TRBV30
J gene: TRBJ1-2
CDR3 DNA: TGTGCCTGGAGTCCGGGACAGGGGAACACCTTC
CDR3 protein: CAWSPGQGNTF